The clone carrying this TCR beta chain was detected a few times. Germline V gives CDR1 MNHEY, CDR2 SMNVEV (reference sequence). The CDR3 consists of 13 residues. V lost 2 bases to trimming and J lost 7 bases, with 9 bases between them. The repertoire was sequenced with immunoSEQ multiplex PCR; TCRdb's copy has only in-frame clones and lacks some. The top ten hold 11% of the sample, which has 71,000 or so clones, roughly four fifths seen once. The data originate from a study of blood T cell repertoires in COVID-19. Whole-study context: From the United States, Italy and Spain came samples of acute and convalescent COVID-19.

V is TRBV27 and J is TRBJ1-5; D remains ambiguous. Sequencing was performed on peripheral blood. This receptor was taken from a man aged 45-60 years with acute or convalescent COVID-19. CDR3 DNA sequence: TGTGCCAGCAGTTTAGAGGGCCAACAGCCCCAGCATTTT. This sequence encodes CASSLEGQQPQHF.